This is a list of T cell receptor beta chains from one sample in a study of T cells after yellow fever vaccination. TCRdb ran MiXCR on the 5' RACE reads and lists one entry per CDR3 protein. The sample consists of some 97,000 distinct CDR3 sequences, 5.8% of them appearing once. Here the sequenced sample was CD8+ T cells sorted from PBMCs, taken 10 days after the yellow fever booster vaccination. Receptor source: a man in his late teens or twenties who received the YFV17D yellow fever vaccine. Each CDR3 is given with its conserved first and last residue. The D gene is left open where the match is weak. Size is stated for part of the rows, as once, few or many counts, or as a class when the clone is expanded.

J,D,V,size,DNA,CDR3
TRBJ2-2,-,TRBV7-9,-,TGTGCCAGCAGCTCTTCCGGACGAAAGAACACCGGGGAGCTGTTTTTT,CASSSSGRKNTGELFF
TRBJ2-7,TRBD1,TRBV29-1,few,TGCAGCGCCTCGGACAGGGTTGACGAGCAGTACTTC,CSASDRVDEQYF
TRBJ2-7,TRBD2,TRBV12-3/TRBV12-4,many,TGTGCCAGCAACCAAGGGCCGGGAGGGTACGAGCAGTACTTC,CASNQGPGGYEQYF
TRBJ1-1,-,TRBV5-1,few,TGCGCCAGCAGCCCCATTGGCAGGGTGAACACTGAAGCTTTCTTT,CASSPIGRVNTEAFF
TRBJ2-5,-,TRBV9,few,TGTGCCAGCAGCCCGCGGACCGTTCCGGAGACCCAGTACTTC,CASSPRTVPETQYF
TRBJ1-2,-,TRBV7-2,medium-sized,TGTGCCAGCAGCCCAGGCTTGGGGCTCTATGGCTACACCTTC,CASSPGLGLYGYTF
TRBJ2-3,TRBD1,TRBV11-2,few,TGTGCCAGCAGCTTAGTGACAGGGCACACAGATACGCAGTATTTT,CASSLVTGHTDTQYF
TRBJ2-3,-,TRBV19,-,TGTGCCAGTAGCCCAGATACGCAGTATTTT,CASSPDTQYF
TRBJ2-3,-,TRBV10-3,-,TGTGCCATCAGCCTACCGAATGCGGATACGCAGTATTTT,CAISLPNADTQYF
TRBJ2-3,-,TRBV5-1,-,TGCGCCAGCAGCTTGAGGCGCCCGGCTGGCACAGATACGCAGTATTTT,CASSLRRPAGTDTQYF
TRBJ2-7,TRBD2,TRBV4-3,many,TGCGCCAGCAGCCAAGACCTAGCGGCCTCCTACGAGCAGTACTTC,CASSQDLAASYEQYF
TRBJ2-5,TRBD1,TRBV11-2,-,TGTGCCAGCAGCTTAACCGAACTTCAGGGGGTCGGGGAGACCCAGTACTTC,CASSLTELQGVGETQYF
TRBJ1-4,TRBD1,TRBV4-3,few,TGCGCCAGCAGCGAGAGCAGGGGGGTTTGGGAAAAACTGTTTTTT,CASSESRGVWEKLFF
TRBJ2-7,-,TRBV5-5,many,TGTGCCAGCAGTCGGAACGGGCCGGAATTCTACGAGCAGTACTTC,CASSRNGPEFYEQYF
TRBJ2-1,TRBD2,TRBV4-3,many,TGCGCCAGCAGCCAAGATTGGCGGGGGTCCTACAATGAGCAGTTCTTC,CASSQDWRGSYNEQFF
TRBJ1-4,TRBD1,TRBV6-1,few,TGTGAGGCGGGGACAGAAGGACTGTTTTTT,CEAGTEGLFF
TRBJ1-1,-,TRBV13,few,TGTGCCAGCAGCCGTTACCGGGACGACAAGAACACTGAAGCTTTCTTT,CASSRYRDDKNTEAFF
TRBJ2-2,-,TRBV4-2,few,TGTGCCAGCAGCCAAGATCAAGGGGGTGAGACCGGGGAGCTGTTTTTT,CASSQDQGGETGELFF
TRBJ2-3,-,TRBV11-2,-,TGTGCCAGCAGCCCGCACCTCCTAGCTCGACCAGATACGCAGTATTTT,CASSPHLLARPDTQYF
TRBJ2-1,TRBD2,TRBV6-5,many,TGTGCCAGCAGTTCACGGGGGGGCCGACTTAACGAGCAGTTCTTC,CASSSRGGRLNEQFF
TRBJ2-5,TRBD2,TRBV4-2,many,TGTGCCAGCAGCCAAGGGTTTGGGGCGGGGGGGCTAGGAGAGACCCAGTACTTC,CASSQGFGAGGLGETQYF
TRBJ1-1,-,TRBV19,few,TGTGCCAGTAGGGGGGAGGAGGACACTGAAGCTTTCTTT,CASRGEEDTEAFF
TRBJ1-4,TRBD1,TRBV9,-,TGTGCCAGCAGCGAAAGACAGGGGATAAGTGAAAAACTGTTTTTT,CASSERQGISEKLFF
TRBJ1-6,-,TRBV11-1,-,TGTGCCAGCAGCTTAACGGCCTCCTATAATTCACCCCTCCACTTT,CASSLTASYNSPLHF
TRBJ1-5,-,TRBV6-5,few,TGTGCCAGCAGTTACCAATCGGGGTCACCCCAGCATTTT,CASSYQSGSPQHF
TRBJ2-1,-,TRBV6-5,-,TGTGCCAGCAGTTACGCCCTACCAGGGTTACAGTTCTTC,CASSYALPGLQFF